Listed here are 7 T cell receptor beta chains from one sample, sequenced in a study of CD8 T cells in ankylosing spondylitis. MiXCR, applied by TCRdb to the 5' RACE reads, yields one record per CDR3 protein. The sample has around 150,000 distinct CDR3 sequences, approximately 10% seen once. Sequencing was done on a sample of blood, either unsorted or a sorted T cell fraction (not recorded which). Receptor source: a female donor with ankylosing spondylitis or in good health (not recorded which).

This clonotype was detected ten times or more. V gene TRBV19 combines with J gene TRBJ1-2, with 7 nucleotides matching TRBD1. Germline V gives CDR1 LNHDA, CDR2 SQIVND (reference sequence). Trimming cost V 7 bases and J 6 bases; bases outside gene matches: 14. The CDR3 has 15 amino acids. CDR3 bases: TGTGCCAGTACCGAGAAGACAGGGCCTTCCGATGGCTACACCTTC. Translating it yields CASTEKTGPSDGYTF.

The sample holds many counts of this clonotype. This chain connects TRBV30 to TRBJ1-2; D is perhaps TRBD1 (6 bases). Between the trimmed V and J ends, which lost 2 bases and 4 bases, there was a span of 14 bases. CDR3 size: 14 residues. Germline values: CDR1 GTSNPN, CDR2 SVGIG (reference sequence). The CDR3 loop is CAWSTQGPGYGYTF. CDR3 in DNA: TGTGCCTGGAGTACACAGGGACCCGGCTATGGCTACACCTTC.

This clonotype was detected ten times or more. The CDR3 region is CASSARQGYSYNEQFF. CDR3 sequence (DNA): TGTGCCAGCAGCGCACGACAGGGCTACTCCTACAATGAGCAGTTCTTC. The chain is built from TRBV7-9 and TRBJ2-1; 7 bases map to TRBD1. V lost 5 bases and J lost 0; bases outside the gene matches: 7. Germline V gene lookup returns CDR1 SEHNR and CDR2 FQNEAQ (reference sequence). This CDR3 has 16 residues. The whole variable domain, remainder taken from reference TRBV7-9 and TRBJ2-1, is DTGVSQNPRHKITKRGQNVTFRCDPISEHNRLYWYRQTLGQGPEFLTYFQNEAQLEKSRLLSDRFSAERPKGSFSTLEIQRTEQGDSAMYLCASSARQGYSYNEQFFGPGTRLTVL.

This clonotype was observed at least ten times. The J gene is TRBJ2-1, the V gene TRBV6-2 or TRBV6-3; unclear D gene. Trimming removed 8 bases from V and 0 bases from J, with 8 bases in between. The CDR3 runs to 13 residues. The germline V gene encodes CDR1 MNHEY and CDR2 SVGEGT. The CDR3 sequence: CASFQSSYNEQFF. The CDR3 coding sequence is TGTGCCAGCTTTCAGAGCTCCTACAATGAGCAGTTCTTC.

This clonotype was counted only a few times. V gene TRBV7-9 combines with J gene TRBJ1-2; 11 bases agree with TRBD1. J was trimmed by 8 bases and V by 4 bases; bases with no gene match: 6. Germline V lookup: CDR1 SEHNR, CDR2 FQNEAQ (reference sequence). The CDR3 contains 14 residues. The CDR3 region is CASSSGQGADGYTF. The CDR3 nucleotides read TGTGCCAGCAGCTCCGGACAGGGGGCTGACGGCTACACCTTC.

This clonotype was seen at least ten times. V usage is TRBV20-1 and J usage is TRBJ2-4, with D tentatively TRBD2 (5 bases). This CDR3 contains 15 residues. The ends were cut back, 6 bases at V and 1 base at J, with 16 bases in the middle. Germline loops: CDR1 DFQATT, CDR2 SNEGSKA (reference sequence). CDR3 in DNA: TGCAGTGCCACATACGGGGTGCTGGCCAAAAACATTCAGTACTTC. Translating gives CSATYGVLAKNIQYF.

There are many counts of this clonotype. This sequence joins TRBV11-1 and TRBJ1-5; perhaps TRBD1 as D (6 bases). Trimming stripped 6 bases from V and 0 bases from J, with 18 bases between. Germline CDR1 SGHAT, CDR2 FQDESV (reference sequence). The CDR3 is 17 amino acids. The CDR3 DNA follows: TGTGCCAGCAGTAGAGGGGGATCACCTTATAGCAATCAGCCCCAGCATTTT. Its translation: CASSRGGSPYSNQPQHF.